This TCR beta chain is from a study of identical twins. Study-wide points: Beta clonotypes that were abundant in cord blood contained fewer insertions, a pattern absent from memory repertoires.

Germline V lookup: CDR1 SGHKS, CDR2 YYEKEE (reference sequence). This CDR3 comprises 15 residues. Trimming at V came to 0 bases and at J to 7 bases, leaving 10 bases not matched to a gene. This clonotype is a singleton in its sample. As yet, its antigen is unknown. MiXCR was run by TCRdb on the 5' RACE reads, yielding one entry per CDR3 protein. The sample holds about 240,000 distinct CDR3 sequences, roughly 12% seen once. The sample was also linked to a second study, of yellow fever vaccine responses in identical twins.

The chain recombines TRBV5-5 with TRBJ2-7; 7 bases agree with TRBD1. This clonotype was obtained from a woman aged 18-29 years in good health. Input material: memory (CD45RO+) T cells sorted from blood. The CDR3 protein is CASSLEGTASGEQYF. The CDR3 coding sequence is TGTGCCAGCAGCTTGGAGGGGACAGCCTCCGGGGAGCAGTACTTC.